What follows are 2 T cell receptor beta chains derived from one specimen sequenced in a study of post-analysis software for immune sequencing data. Regarding the study as a whole: Higher frequency in patients than in controls was seen for roughly 5 TRBV segments, with TRBV5-6, TRBV5-1 and TRBV20-1 among them.

Researchers reported that TCR beta cDNA libraries carried unique molecular identifiers. TCRdb called the PCR reads again in MiXCR, with one record for every CDR3 protein. The sample carries 450,000 to 650,000 distinct CDR3 sequences, roughly 40% recorded once. These TCRs' antigens remain unknown. The specimen was blood. These receptors came from a girl aged 10 to 17 with multiple sclerosis.

The chain combines TRBV12-3 or TRBV12-4 with TRBJ1-2, with no clear D. The CDR3 loop spans 15 amino acids. With 8 bases removed from V and 1 base from J, the gap between germline ends came to 17 bases. The CDR3 loop reads CASGPTPSHNYGYTF. DNA of the CDR3: TGTGCCAGCGGTCCGACACCCTCCCATAACTATGGCTACACCTTC.

V is TRBV5-1 and J is TRBJ2-5; D might be TRBD1 (5 bases). Germline CDR1 is SGHRS and CDR2 is YFSETQ. Deletions cut 3 bases from V and 5 bases from J, with 14 bases between. The CDR3 covers 14 residues. CDR3 sequence (DNA): TGCGCCAGCAGCTCCGACAGCAAACAGGAGACCCAGTACTTC. Protein product: CASSSDSKQETQYF.